These T cell receptor beta chains were read from a single sample in a study of T cell changes during pregnancy in multiple sclerosis. Here immunoSEQ multiplex PCR was the method, and the copy in TCRdb shows in-frame clones only, minus some. Among around 36,000 clones listed, 90% to 95% were seen once. This specimen consisted of CD8+ T cells from peripheral blood mononuclear cells, obtained before pregnancy. These receptors all come from a female donor with multiple sclerosis, enrolled in a pregnancy study. CDR3s include the opening cysteine and the closing phenylalanine or tryptophan. A D gene is named only where the DNA matches it firmly. The size entry is marked missing in some rows and otherwise reads once, few, many or a size class.

len	abundance	v_gene	j_gene	d_gene	CDR3aa	CDR3nt
14	.	TRBV29-1	TRBJ1-2	.	CSVEEETGQGGYTF	TGCAGCGTTGAAGAGGAGACAGGCCAGGGGGGCTACACCTTC
16	.	TRBV9	TRBJ2-3	TRBD2	CASSVIAGGRGDTQYF	TGTGCCAGCAGCGTCATAGCGGGAGGCCGCGGGGATACGCAGTATTTT
14	.	TRBV5-6	TRBJ2-7	.	CASSHGGGPSEQYF	TGTGCCAGCAGCCACGGGGGAGGTCCTTCCGAGCAGTACTTC
15	.	TRBV27	TRBJ1-5	TRBD1	CASSPGTGGFQPQHF	TGTGCCAGCAGTCCCGGGACAGGGGGTTTTCAGCCCCAGCATTTT
16	.	TRBV2	TRBJ2-1	TRBD1	CASSGDRGYENNEQFF	TGTGCCAGCAGTGGGGACAGGGGGTACGAAAACAATGAGCAGTTCTTC
14	.	TRBV19	TRBJ1-1	.	CASTLRREDTEAFF	TGTGCCAGTACCTTACGGAGGGAGGACACTGAAGCTTTCTTT
14	.	TRBV6-1	TRBJ1-3	.	CASSPSGSGNTIYF	TGTGCCAGCAGTCCCTCAGGTTCTGGAAACACCATATATTTT
11	.	TRBV27	TRBJ1-2	.	CASSPGVGYTF	TGTGCCAGCAGTCCAGGGGTTGGCTACACCTTC
14	.	TRBV7-8	TRBJ1-2	.	CASSLGGGIYGYTF	TGTGCCAGCAGCTTAGGTGGGGGGATCTATGGCTACACCTTC
16	.	TRBV4-2	TRBJ2-3	.	CASSQGVAGPTDTQYF	TGTGCCAGCAGCCAAGGGGTGGCGGGGCCCACAGATACGCAGTATTTT
16	.	TRBV28	TRBJ2-1	TRBD2	CASRDGLAGGVNEQFF	TGTGCCAGCAGGGATGGACTAGCGGGAGGGGTCAATGAGCAGTTCTTC
16	.	TRBV7-2	TRBJ2-3	.	CASSLRGISYTDTQYF	TGTGCCAGCAGCTTACGGGGGATTAGCTACACAGATACGCAGTATTTT
14	.	TRBV5-8	TRBJ2-1	TRBD2	CASQAGVSYNEQFF	TGTGCCAGCCAAGCGGGAGTCTCCTACAATGAGCAGTTCTTC
16	.	TRBV28	TRBJ2-1	TRBD2	CAGRDAGLAGDGEQFF	TGTGCCGGAAGAGACGCGGGACTAGCGGGAGATGGTGAGCAGTTCTTC
12	.	TRBV6-1	TRBJ2-7	.	CASSDSSYEQYF	TGTGCCAGCAGCGACAGCTCCTACGAGCAGTACTTC
15	once	TRBV27	TRBJ2-5	.	CASTERAGDQETQYF	TGTGCCAGCACCGAACGAGCAGGGGATCAAGAGACCCAGTACTTC
14	.	TRBV28	TRBJ1-2	.	CASTPRTGHYGYTF	TGTGCCAGCACCCCTCGTACAGGGCACTATGGCTACACCTTC
13	.	TRBV5-6	TRBJ2-1	.	CASSHRNYNEQFF	TGTGCCAGCAGCCACAGGAACTACAATGAGCAGTTCTTC
14	.	TRBV7-9	TRBJ2-7	.	CASSPWTDTYEQYF	TGTGCCAGCAGCCCTTGGACAGACACCTACGAGCAGTACTTC
15	.	TRBV11-2	TRBJ2-7	TRBD2	CASSPGTSGFYEQYF	TGTGCCAGCAGCCCCGGGACTAGCGGTTTCTACGAGCAGTACTTC
15	.	TRBV27	TRBJ2-3	TRBD2	CASSLYSGGTDTQYF	TGTGCCAGCAGTTTATATAGCGGGGGCACAGATACGCAGTATTTT
12	.	TRBV2	TRBJ2-1	.	CASSEHYNEQFF	TGTGCCAGCAGTGAACACTACAATGAGCAGTTCTTC
18	.	TRBV4-1	TRBJ1-4	.	CASSQVGGGQGRGEKLFF	TGCGCCAGCAGCCAAGTAGGTGGCGGCCAGGGGCGTGGTGAAAAACTGTTTTTT
13	.	TRBV6-5	TRBJ1-2	.	CASSYSEGAGYTF	TGTGCCAGCAGTTACTCGGAGGGCGCCGGCTACACCTTC
14	.	TRBV6-1	TRBJ2-1	TRBD1	CASSADRGRDEQFF	TGTGCCAGCAGTGCGGACAGGGGCCGGGATGAGCAGTTCTTC
12	once	TRBV6-6	TRBJ2-7	.	CASSHLSYEQYF	TGTGCCAGCAGTCATTTGAGCTACGAGCAGTACTTC
13	few	TRBV2	TRBJ2-7	TRBD2	CASAGLAGYEQYF	TGTGCCAGTGCGGGACTAGCGGGATACGAGCAGTACTTC
13	once	TRBV5-1	TRBJ2-7	.	CASREGLGYEQYF	TGCGCCAGCAGGGAGGGATTGGGCTACGAGCAGTACTTC
13	.	TRBV9	TRBJ2-5	.	CASSLQQPETQYF	TGTGCCAGCAGCCTACAGCAGCCAGAGACCCAGTACTTC
16	.	TRBV27	TRBJ2-5	.	CASSLSGPGAKGTQYF	TGTGCCAGCAGTTTATCGGGGCCAGGGGCCAAAGGGACCCAGTACTTC
13	.	TRBV21-1	TRBJ1-1	.	CASSKRIGLPAFF	TGTGCCAGCAGCAAAAGAATAGGACTACCCGCTTTCTTT
15	.	TRBV21-1	TRBJ2-1	.	CASSKVDRYYNEQFF	TGTGCCAGCAGCAAAGTGGACAGGTATTACAATGAGCAGTTCTTC
15	.	TRBV7-9	TRBJ2-1	TRBD1	CASRPGTGGYNEQFF	TGTGCCAGCAGGCCCGGGACAGGAGGCTACAATGAGCAGTTCTTC
17	.	TRBV29-1	TRBJ2-1	TRBD1	CSVEGATGQGIHNEQFF	TGCAGCGTTGAGGGAGCGACGGGACAGGGGATCCACAATGAGCAGTTCTTC
16	.	TRBV5-4	TRBJ2-1	TRBD2	CASSSGTSGSLREQFF	TGTGCCAGCAGCTCCGGGACTAGCGGGAGCCTACGGGAGCAGTTCTTC
15	.	TRBV29-1	TRBJ2-7	TRBD2	CSVGTLAGDTYEQYF	TGCAGCGTAGGAACTCTAGCGGGAGATACCTACGAGCAGTACTTC
15	.	TRBV27	TRBJ1-4	TRBD1	CASSGTGGTNEKLFF	TGTGCCAGCAGTGGCACAGGGGGCACTAATGAAAAACTGTTTTTT
15	.	TRBV18	TRBJ1-1	TRBD1	CASSPDRGRETEAFF	TGTGCCAGCTCACCGGACAGGGGGCGAGAGACTGAAGCTTTCTTT
14	.	TRBV7-8	TRBJ2-7	.	CASSGVERAYEQYF	TGTGCCAGCAGCGGAGTGGAGCGGGCCTACGAGCAGTACTTC
15	.	TRBV5-1	TRBJ2-2	TRBD2	CASSLSGSRTGELFF	TGCGCCAGCAGCTTGAGCGGGAGTCGTACCGGGGAGCTGTTTTTT
17	.	TRBV2	TRBJ2-5	TRBD1	CASSEGVGTGGQETQYF	TGTGCCAGCAGTGAGGGGGTAGGGACAGGGGGCCAGGAGACCCAGTACTTC
16	.	TRBV4-1	TRBJ2-1	TRBD2	CASSYIAGGPGNEQFF	TGCGCCAGCAGCTATATAGCGGGAGGGCCGGGGAATGAGCAGTTCTTC